These 32 T cell receptor beta chains came from one sample sequenced in a study of CD8+CD57+ T cells in acquired aplastic anemia. TCR beta VDJ and CDR3 profiling used genomic DNA as template. TCRdb reprocessed the reads with MiXCR, giving one entry per CDR3 protein. The sample records about 210,000 distinct CDR3 sequences, 34% being singletons. The specimen sequenced was sorted CD4+, CD8+, or CD8+CD57+ T cells (not recorded which) from PBMCs. The receptor set was obtained from a human donor in good health, serving as a control.

This chain uses TRBV2 with TRBJ1-1; the D gene is possibly TRBD1 (6 bases). CDR3 length: 15 residues. Trimming left V 6 bases short and J 8 bases short, with 22 bases between. CDR1 and CDR2 from the germline V gene are SNHLY and FYNNEI. CDR3 sequence reads: CASSRDTWRGAEAFF. The CDR3 nucleotides are TGTGCCAGCAGCCGGGACACATGGCGGGGCGCCGAAGCTTTCTTT.

Ten or more counts support this clonotype. V is TRBV7-2 and J is TRBJ2-5; D is unresolved. Trimming removed 1 base at V and 5 bases at J, with 8 bases between. This CDR3 has 13 residues. Germline V CDR1 and CDR2: SGHTA, FQGNSA. CDR3 sequence reads: CASSLDPRETQYF. CDR3 in DNA: TGTGCCAGCAGCTTAGATCCTCGGGAGACCCAGTACTTC.

The J gene is TRBJ1-2, the V gene TRBV12-3 or TRBV12-4, with a possible D match to TRBD1 (6 bases). This CDR3 is built from 17 residues. The V and J ends lost 5 bases and 5 bases respectively, with 24 bases between them. The CDR3: CASSTHPGGQGSYGYTF. In nucleotides, the CDR3 is TGTGCCAGCAGTACGCACCCCGGGGGGCAGGGATCGTATGGCTACACCTTC.

About this clonotype: A clone one base away is much larger, so this may be a read error. The CDR3 end shows no conserved phenylalanine or tryptophan, and so a read error is likely. This rearrangement joins TRBV20-1 to TRBJ1-5; D is undetermined. V shed 1 base and J shed 0 bases, with 4 bases lying between them. From germline, CDR1 is DFQATT and CDR2 SNEGSKA (reference sequence). This CDR3 is 13 amino acids long. In DNA form, the CDR3 reads TGCAGTGCTAGAGTGGCTAGCAATCAGCCCCAGCATCTT. Translating it yields CSARVASNQPQHL.

This clonotype was counted at least ten times. The gene calls are TRBV7-8 and TRBJ1-1; D may be TRBD1 (5 bases). CDR3 length equals 16 residues. The germline V gene encodes CDR1 SGHVS and CDR2 FQNEAQ. V shed 5 bases and J shed 3 bases, with 19 bases lying between them. The CDR3 DNA sequence: TGTGCCAGCAGCCAAAGGGGCCGGACGGGAGACACTGAAGCTTTCTTT. Amino acids: CASSQRGRTGDTEAFF.

This chain links TRBV11-2 with TRBJ2-3; TRBD2 agrees at 14 bases. Germline CDR1 and CDR2: SGHAT and FQNNGV. The trim removed 5 bases at V and 2 bases at J, leaving 9 bases unmatched. This CDR3 is built from 18 residues. CDR3 loop: CASSPGLAGEPDTDTQYF. The DNA of the CDR3 is TGTGCCAGCAGCCCGGGACTAGCGGGAGAGCCTGACACAGATACGCAGTATTTT. Full variable domain (missing parts from reference TRBV11-2 and TRBJ2-3): EAGVAQSPRYKIIEKRQSVAFWCNPISGHATLYWYQQILGQGPKLLIQFQNNGVVDDSQLPKDRFSAERLKGVDSTLKIQPAKLEDSAVYLCASSPGLAGEPDTDTQYFGPGTRLTVL.

This clonotype was seen ten or more times. This chain links TRBV2 with TRBJ2-1, with D perhaps matching TRBD1 (5 bases). CDR3 length equals 12 residues. Germline V gene sequence: CDR1 SNHLY, CDR2 FYNNEI. V was pared by 6 bases and J by 8 bases, with 11 bases between. The CDR3 here is CASRRWGDEQFF. The CDR3 region has the DNA TGTGCCAGCAGACGATGGGGCGATGAGCAGTTCTTC.

Worth noting for this clonotype: A single base separates this from a much larger clone, so it may be a read error. This chain uses TRBV7-9 with TRBJ1-5; D gene ambiguous. In germline, CDR1 is SEHNR, CDR2 FQNEAQ (reference sequence). The CDR3 runs to 15 residues. V was shortened by 5 bases and J by 2 bases, with 13 bases between the two germline ends. CDR3 nucleotides: TGTGCCAGCAGCCGCGATCATGTTGGCAATCAGCCCCAGCATTTT. Its translation: CASSRDHVGNQPQHF. The full variable domain, its missing parts supplied by reference TRBV7-9 and TRBJ1-5, is DTGVSQNPRHKITKRGQNVTFRCDPISEHNRLYWYRQTLGQGPEFLTYFQNEAQLEKSRLLSDRFSAERPKGSFSTLEIQRTEQGDSAMYLCASSRDHVGNQPQHFGDGTRLSIL.

The chain is built from TRBV19 and TRBJ2-3, with D tentatively TRBD2 (5 bases). CDR1 and CDR2 from the germline V gene are LNHDA and SQIVND (reference sequence). With 1 base removed from V and 0 bases from J, the gap between germline ends came to 11 bases. The CDR3 is 16 amino acids. The chain's CDR3 is CASSIGGRTSTDTQYF. The CDR3 DNA follows: TGTGCCAGTAGTATAGGCGGACGGACTAGCACAGATACGCAGTATTTT. Based on the CDR3 plus reference TRBV19 and TRBJ2-3, the full variable domain is DGGITQSPKYLFRKEGQNVTLSCEQNLNHDAMYWYRQDPGQGLRLIYYSQIVNDFQKGDIAEGYSVSREKKESFPLTVTSAQKNPTAFYLCASSIGGRTSTDTQYFGPGTRLTVL.

As regards this clonotype: Mismatch with germline at one junction end may stem from a read error. V and J are TRBV7-6 and TRBJ2-7; D gene unclear. CDR3 length: 16 residues. Germline values: CDR1 SGHVS, CDR2 FNYEAQ. The CDR3 loop is CASSPMYEKTYYGQYF. As DNA, the CDR3 is TGTGCCAGCAGCCCAATGTACGAGAAAACTTACTACGGGCAGTACTTC.

This chain joins TRBV19 and TRBJ1-4, with D unclear. The germline V gene encodes CDR1 LNHDA and CDR2 SQIVND (reference sequence). V was clipped by 9 bases and J by 11 bases, with 22 bases between them. This CDR3 comprises 14 residues. The CDR3 protein is CASSKTAVLGKLFF. CDR3 bases: TGTGCCAGCAGCAAGACGGCGGTCCTTGGGAAACTGTTTTTT.

The V and J genes are TRBV5-1 and TRBJ2-2; TRBD1 is a possible D gene (5 bases). With 0 bases removed from V and 2 bases from J, the gap between germline ends came to 8 bases. CDR1 and CDR2 from the germline V gene are SGHRS and YFSETQ. The CDR3 length is 15 residues. DNA for the CDR3: TGCGCCAGCAGCTTGGAGGGGAAAAACACCGGGGAGCTGTTTTTT. Its translation: CASSLEGKNTGELFF.

This clonotype was seen at least ten times. This sequence joins TRBV29-1 and TRBJ2-7, with 8 bases identical to TRBD1. Germline CDR1 and CDR2: SQVTM and ANQGSEA. With V trimmed by 6 bases and J by 7 bases, 11 bases remained unmatched. The CDR3 runs to 13 residues. As DNA, the CDR3 is TGCAGCGTCAGACTCCAGGGGGCGGCAGAGCAGTACTTC. Translated: CSVRLQGAAEQYF.

The rearrangement uses TRBV20-1 and TRBJ2-7; maybe TRBD2 (7 bases). V was clipped by 2 bases and J by 3 bases, with 23 bases between them. Germline V gene lookup returns CDR1 DFQATT and CDR2 SNEGSKA (reference sequence). This CDR3 has 17 residues. The CDR3 loop reads CSARIKGGAGINYEQYF. As DNA, the CDR3 is TGCAGTGCTAGAATAAAAGGGGGGGCGGGGATTAACTACGAGCAGTACTTC.

V usage is TRBV5-6 and J usage is TRBJ2-3, with D hard to call. The length of the CDR3 is 14 residues. Trimming took 2 bases from V and 0 from J, leaving 7 bases between them. Germline CDR1 SGHDT, CDR2 YYEEEE. DNA for the CDR3: TGTGCCAGCAGCTTATCCTCTAGCACAGATACGCAGTATTTT. Translating it yields CASSLSSSTDTQYF. Full variable domain (rest looked up from reference TRBV5-6 and TRBJ2-3): DAGVTQSPTHLIKTRGQQVTLRCSPKSGHDTVSWYQQALGQGPQFIFQYYEEEERQRGNFPDRFSGHQFPNYSSELNVNALLLGDSALYLCASSLSSSTDTQYFGPGTRLTVL.

The chain couples TRBV24-1 to TRBJ2-1; D call uncertain. Trimming removed 3 bases at V and 5 bases at J, with 10 bases between. Germline-derived CDR1 and CDR2 are KGHDR and SFDVKD. The CDR3 loop spans 14 amino acids. The CDR3 DNA follows: TGTGCCACCAGTGATATAGCTGGACACAATGAGCAGTTCTTC. Translation gives CATSDIAGHNEQFF.

Ten or more counts support this clonotype. The CDR3 protein is CSARGLSNTEAFF. The CDR3 nucleotides are TGCAGTGCTAGAGGCCTCTCGAACACTGAAGCTTTCTTT. The chain is built from TRBV20-1 and TRBJ1-1; unclear D gene. This CDR3 has 13 amino acids. Germline CDR1 reads DFQATT; CDR2 reads SNEGSKA (reference sequence). V was pared by 1 base and J by 1 base, with 7 bases between.

This clonotype was counted many times. The chain combines TRBV24-1 with TRBJ2-3; D gene ambiguous. V dropped 0 bases and J dropped 0 bases, with 6 bases sitting between them. This CDR3 is 15 amino acids long. Germline CDR1 is KGHDR and CDR2 is SFDVKD. The CDR3: CATSDLGTSTDTQYF. CDR3 DNA sequence: TGTGCCACCAGTGATTTGGGCACCAGCACAGATACGCAGTATTTT.

This clonotype was recorded many times. DNA for the CDR3: TGCGCCAGCAGCGGGACAGGGGATTCACCCCTCCACTTT. Translated: CASSGTGDSPLHF. The chain has TRBV5-1 and TRBJ1-6; 10 bases align to TRBD1. J was trimmed by 8 bases and V by 4 bases; bases with no gene match: 0. Germline values: CDR1 SGHRS, CDR2 YFSETQ. This CDR3 is built from 13 residues.

This clonotype has a handful of counts. The V call is TRBV29-1, the J call TRBJ2-7; D is possibly TRBD2 (6 bases). The germline V gene has CDR1 SQVTM and CDR2 ANQGSEA. The CDR3 loop spans 13 amino acids. The V end was cut by 6 bases, the J end by 1 base, with 13 bases between. The DNA for the CDR3 is TGCAGCGTCAGAGGGAGGAATTCCTACGAGCAGTACTTC. Protein product: CSVRGRNSYEQYF.

This clonotype was seen once. A clone one base away is much larger, so this may be a read error. V and J are TRBV9 and TRBJ2-7, with 8 nucleotides matching TRBD1. With 3 bases clipped from V and 0 bases from J, the junction kept 5 bases outside the gene matches. Germline V gives CDR1 SGDLS, CDR2 YYNGEE. This CDR3 has 15 residues. The CDR3 coding sequence is TGTGCCAGCAGCGCCCGGACAGGGAGCTCCTACGAGCAGTACTTC. This encodes CASSARTGSSYEQYF.

The V call is TRBV12-3 or TRBV12-4, the J call TRBJ2-1; no definite D call. The ends were cut back, 6 bases at V and 4 bases at J, with 13 bases in the middle. The CDR3 is 14 amino acids. In DNA, the CDR3 is TGTGCCAGCAGCCCCGGATGGGCGTACAATGAGCAGTTCTTC. It is translated as CASSPGWAYNEQFF.

Concerning this clonotype: Because the CDR3 is missing its conserved closing phenylalanine or tryptophan, this is likely a read error. The chain recombines TRBV4-2 with TRBJ2-1, with D tentatively TRBD1 or TRBD2 (5 bases each). The CDR3 loop spans 15 amino acids. V shed 0 bases and J shed 6 bases, with 12 bases lying between them. The germline V gene has CDR1 LGHNA and CDR2 YNFKEQ. The CDR3, as DNA: TGTGCCAGCAGCCAAGATCTCCGGGGACCCAATGAGCAGTTCTCC. The encoded protein is CASSQDLRGPNEQFS.

Comment on this clonotype: A much larger clone differs by one base, so this may be a read error. The rearrangement links TRBV19 to TRBJ1-1; 8 bases are a match to TRBD1. Trimming cost V 2 bases and J 0 bases; bases outside gene matches: 11. Germline V gene sequence: CDR1 LNHDA, CDR2 SQIVND (reference sequence). CDR3 size: 18 residues. The CDR3 protein is CASSIKAGGRRMNTEAFF. As DNA, the CDR3 is TGTGCCAGTAGTATAAAGGCAGGGGGCAGGAGAATGAACACTGAAGCTTTCTTT.

Many counts were recorded for this clonotype. The rearrangement uses TRBV7-9 and TRBJ1-1; D is unresolved. Trimming cost V 6 bases and J 2 bases, with 7 bases left between them. Per the germline V gene, CDR1 is SEHNR and CDR2 is FQNEAQ (reference sequence). This CDR3 is 12 amino acids long. This CDR3 is CASRRQNTEAFF. As DNA, the CDR3 is TGTGCCAGCAGGCGACAAAACACTGAAGCTTTCTTT.

This clonotype was seen repeatedly, ten times or more. This rearrangement joins TRBV19 to TRBJ1-1; 8 nucleotides align to TRBD1. Trimming at V came to 6 bases and at J to 5 bases, leaving 11 bases not matched to a gene. The CDR3 sequence is 15 residues long. CDR1 LNHDA and CDR2 SQIVND come from the germline V gene (reference sequence). The CDR3 DNA reads as TGTGCCAGTAGCACTCTGGACAGGGTAGTGACTGAAGCTTTCTTT. This encodes CASSTLDRVVTEAFF.

This clonotype has ten or more counts. The J gene is TRBJ2-1, the V gene TRBV11-1; D is possibly TRBD1 (6 bases). The CDR3 sequence is 14 residues long. Deletions cut 0 bases from V and 9 bases from J, with 12 bases between. Per germline, CDR1 SGHAT and CDR2 FQDESV (reference sequence). The CDR3 region has the DNA TGTGCCAGCAGCTTAGCCAGGGGAAAGGGTGAGCAGTTCTTC. Translating gives CASSLARGKGEQFF.

The table lists this clonotype with many counts. The CDR3 bases are TGTGCCAGCAGCTTAGTGGTCGGGACGACAGGAAACACCATATATTTT. Encoded protein: CASSLVVGTTGNTIYF. The J gene is TRBJ1-3, the V gene TRBV7-2; D may be TRBD1 (5 bases). Trimming shortened V by 1 base and J by 4 bases, and 14 bases separated the two germline ends. Germline CDR1 reads SGHTA; CDR2 reads FQGNSA. The CDR3 length is 16 residues. The full variable domain, completed using reference TRBV7-2 and TRBJ1-3, is GAGVSQSPSNKVTEKGKDVELRCDPISGHTALYWYRQSLGQGLEFLIYFQGNSAPDKSGLPSDRFSAERTGGSVSTLTIQRTQQEDSAVYLCASSLVVGTTGNTIYFGEGSWLTVV.

The rearrangement uses TRBV5-1 and TRBJ2-5, with 8 bases identical to TRBD1. The CDR3 has 15 residues. The V gene's germline CDR1 is SGHRS and CDR2 YFSETQ. The J segment lost 3 bases and the V segment lost 4 bases, leaving 8 bases of the junction unmatched. The CDR3 DNA is TGCGCCAGCAGCCCGACAGGGGCTGGGGAAGAGACCCAGTACTTC. It specifies CASSPTGAGEETQYF.

This clonotype showed up many times. The chain employs TRBV25-1 and TRBJ2-7; 9 bases agree with TRBD1. The junction had 11 bases not matched to a gene; V was cut back by 2 bases and J by 6 bases. Germline CDR1 MGHDK, CDR2 SYGVNS. This CDR3 is built from 16 residues. CDR3 in amino acids: CASSELPGQGIIEQYF. The CDR3 DNA reads TGTGCCAGCAGTGAACTACCGGGACAGGGCATCATCGAGCAGTACTTC.

This clonotype was detected a few times. J is TRBJ1-2 and V is TRBV6-1, with D unresolved. V lost 5 bases and J 3 bases, leaving 13 bases between the germline ends. Germline assignment: CDR1 MNHNS and CDR2 SASEGT. The length of the CDR3 is 14 residues. Here the CDR3 reads CASSQQVEYYGYTF. The CDR3 nucleotides read TGTGCCAGCAGTCAGCAAGTGGAGTACTATGGCTACACCTTC.

The rearrangement joins TRBV30 to TRBJ1-4; possibly TRBD1 for D (6 bases). The CDR3 sequence is 12 residues long. V was trimmed by 6 bases and J by 7 bases, leaving 12 bases between them. Germline V CDR1 and CDR2: GTSNPN, SVGIG (reference sequence). CDR3 amino acids: CACRGVGEKLFF. The CDR3 region has the DNA TGTGCCTGCAGGGGAGTCGGTGAAAAACTGTTTTTT.